The source of this T cell receptor (beta chain) is a study of blood T cell repertoires in COVID-19. Study at large: The United States, Italy and Spain were the sources of the acute and convalescent COVID-19 samples.

Repertoires were generated with immunoSEQ multiplex PCR, while TCRdb's copy carries only in-frame clones and drops some. The table lists 45,000 to 55,000 clones, about four fifths of them singletons, with around 10% in the top ten. V shed 5 bases and J shed 1 base, with 20 bases lying between them. The CDR3 sequence is 17 residues long. Germline V gene data show CDR1 as LNHDA and CDR2 as SQIVND (reference sequence). This clone showed up just a few times. Sequenced material: peripheral blood. V is TRBV19 and J is TRBJ1-1, with D perhaps TRBD1 (5 bases). This clonotype was sampled from a man older than 75 with COVID-19, enrolled during active disease. The CDR3 is CASSPRPLQGPNTEAFF. As DNA, the CDR3 is TGTGCCAGTAGTCCAAGGCCCCTCCAGGGTCCGAACACTGAAGCTTTCTTT. Using reference TRBV19 and TRBJ1-1 for the parts outside the CDR3, the full variable domain is DGGITQSPKYLFRKEGQNVTLSCEQNLNHDAMYWYRQDPGQGLRLIYYSQIVNDFQKGDIAEGYSVSREKKESFPLTVTSAQKNPTAFYLCASSPRPLQGPNTEAFFGQGTRLTVV.